This is a list of T cell receptor beta chains from one sample in a study of PD-L1 blockade in urothelial cancer. Measured with immunoSEQ multiplex PCR; TCRdb has only the in-frame clones, and not every one. The data show roughly 76,000 clones, roughly 90% seen once. This specimen consisted of PBMCs, obtained around atezolizumab (anti-PD-L1) treatment. The receptors were gathered from a woman older than 75 with urothelial cancer. Each CDR3 is given with its conserved first and last residue. Each record gives: CDR3 length, V gene, clone size, J gene, D gene, CDR3 protein, CDR3 DNA. The D gene is left open where the match is weak. Rows may omit the clone size; those that give it use once, few, many or a size class.

15	TRBV19	.	TRBJ2-1	.	CASSMVGLDYNEQFF	TGTGCCAGTAGTATGGTGGGACTGGACTACAATGAGCAGTTCTTC
14	TRBV5-1	.	TRBJ1-6	.	CASSLWQINSPLHF	TGCGCCAGCAGCTTGTGGCAGATCAATTCACCCCTCCACTTT
16	TRBV6-6	.	TRBJ2-7	.	CASSPLQGFSSYEQYF	TGTGCCAGCAGCCCTCTACAGGGTTTTAGCTCCTACGAGCAGTACTTC
15	TRBV5-1	.	TRBJ2-7	.	CASSWGRTVGDEQYF	TGCGCCAGCAGCTGGGGAAGGACGGTCGGGGACGAGCAGTACTTC
14	TRBV27	once	TRBJ1-3	.	CASSFGGAGNTIYF	TGTGCCAGCAGTTTTGGGGGGGCTGGAAACACCATATATTTT
15	TRBV7-9	.	TRBJ1-1	.	CASSPPTGVNTEAFF	TGTGCCAGCAGCCCGCCCACAGGAGTAAACACTGAAGCTTTCTTT
19	TRBV19	.	TRBJ2-7	TRBD1	CASSYLHLPGQGSHYEQYF	TGTGCCAGTAGCTATCTCCACTTACCGGGACAGGGGAGTCATTACGAGCAGTACTTC
15	TRBV28	.	TRBJ1-1	TRBD1	CASSLPGGANTEAFF	TGTGCCAGCAGTTTGCCAGGGGGCGCGAACACTGAAGCTTTCTTT
14	TRBV5-1	.	TRBJ2-7	TRBD1	CASSGGQGSYEQYF	TGCGCCAGCAGCGGGGGACAGGGGAGCTACGAGCAGTACTTC
11	TRBV6-5	once	TRBJ2-7	.	CASGEGGEQYF	TGTGCCAGCGGAGAAGGGGGCGAGCAGTACTTC
13	TRBV29-1	.	TRBJ1-2	TRBD1	CSVERQGSDGYTF	TGCAGCGTCGAAAGACAGGGTAGTGACGGCTACACCTTC
19	TRBV28	.	TRBJ1-2	.	CASSPRVHPALQTNYGYTF	TGTGCCAGCAGTCCCAGGGTCCACCCGGCCTTGCAAACTAACTATGGCTACACCTTC
14	TRBV7-8	.	TRBJ2-5	.	CASGHGGVGETQYF	TGTGCCAGCGGCCACGGCGGGGTTGGGGAGACCCAGTACTTC
14	TRBV19	.	TRBJ2-2	.	CASSRGRAPGELFF	TGTGCGAGTAGTAGGGGGAGGGCCCCCGGGGAGCTGTTTTTT
13	TRBV10-2	.	TRBJ1-1	.	CASSESGLTEAFF	TGCGCCAGCAGTGAGTCAGGACTCACTGAAGCTTTCTTT
12	TRBV28	once	TRBJ2-3	.	CASKEGTDTQYF	TGTGCCAGCAAGGAGGGCACAGATACGCAGTATTTT
17	TRBV7-8	.	TRBJ2-2	TRBD2	CASSLGGLAGGTGELFF	TGTGCCAGCAGCTTAGGTGGGCTAGCGGGAGGCACCGGGGAGCTGTTTTTT
15	TRBV15	.	TRBJ1-4	TRBD1	CATSRRTGVNEKLFF	TGTGCCACCAGCAGACGGACAGGGGTTAATGAAAAACTGTTTTTT
13	TRBV30	.	TRBJ2-5	.	CAWSGGSQETQYF	TGTGCCTGGTCTGGCGGGTCACAAGAGACCCAGTACTTC
14	TRBV7-2	.	TRBJ2-2	.	CASTGTIVSGELFF	TGTGCCAGCACTGGGACAATTGTGTCCGGGGAGCTGTTTTTT
13	TRBV19	.	TRBJ2-1	.	CASSIVPLTSLFF	TGTGCCAGTAGTATAGTCCCATTAACTAGTCTGTTCTTC
14	TRBV2	.	TRBJ2-7	.	CAVSQGPPSYEQYF	TGTGCCGTCTCACAGGGACCCCCCTCCTACGAGCAGTACTTC
14	TRBV30	.	TRBJ1-1	.	CAWSTGPPGVEAFF	TGTGCCTGGAGTACCGGGCCCCCCGGGGTTGAAGCTTTCTTT
16	TRBV28	.	TRBJ1-2	TRBD1	CASSLRTGGIFVGYTF	TGTGCCAGCAGTTTACGGACAGGGGGCATCTTCGTTGGCTACACCTTC
14	TRBV6-6	.	TRBJ2-5	TRBD2	CASSSRDYQETQYF	TGTGCCAGCAGTTCCCGGGACTATCAAGAGACCCAGTACTTC
12	TRBV28	.	TRBJ1-1	TRBD1	CASSLGQGEAFF	TGTGCCAGCAGTCTAGGACAGGGTGAAGCTTTCTTT